The present TCR beta chain was sequenced within a study of T cells in localized non-small cell lung cancer. Study results and limitations: Measurement of T cell clonality placed uninvolved adjacent lung highest, above the level in tumor.

As regards this clone: The antigen is undetermined.

This CDR3 has 15 residues. Trimming shortened V by 5 bases and J by 0 bases, and 13 bases separated the two germline ends. CDR1 and CDR2 (germline): LNHDA, SQIVND (reference sequence). Produced via immunoSEQ multiplex PCR; TCRdb's table is partial and in-frame only. The sample consists of about 24,000 clones, roughly 87% of them appearing once. The source was peripheral blood, collected before any cancer treatment. The receptor's source is a male donor aged 60 or over with stage I squamous cell lung carcinoma. This chain links TRBV19 with TRBJ1-1; D not resolved. The CDR3 sequence: CASSLDGYMNTEAFF. CDR3 nucleotides: TGTGCCAGTAGTCTGGACGGTTACATGAACACTGAAGCTTTCTTT. The whole variable domain, remainder taken from reference TRBV19 and TRBJ1-1, is DGGITQSPKYLFRKEGQNVTLSCEQNLNHDAMYWYRQDPGQGLRLIYYSQIVNDFQKGDIAEGYSVSREKKESFPLTVTSAQKNPTAFYLCASSLDGYMNTEAFFGQGTRLTVV.